Below, 22 T cell receptor beta chains from the same sample are listed, as sequenced in a study of long-term antiretroviral therapy in people with HIV. Sequencing relied on immunoSEQ assay v3.0, run at survey level. The method was immunoSEQ multiplex PCR; TCRdb's version includes in-frame clones alone and lacks a portion of them. The sample carries 13,000 to 15,000 clones, about 82% recorded once. Source: unsorted PBMCs, taken 1.8 years before starting antiretroviral therapy. All receptors come from a middle-aged woman with HIV.

This clone has more than one count but fewer than ten. The DNA of the CDR3 is TGTGCCAGCAGGGGGATTACAGGGGGTATTCGGAATGAGCAGTTCTTC. The encoded protein is CASRGITGGIRNEQFF. This chain uses TRBV2 with TRBJ2-1; 8 bases are shared with TRBD1. Germline lookup yields CDR1 SNHLY and CDR2 FYNNEI. CDR3 length: 16 amino acids. V lost 6 bases, J lost 7 bases, and 14 bases stayed unmatched. The full variable domain, with the rest looked up from reference TRBV2 and TRBJ2-1, is EPEVTQTPSHQVTQMGQEVILRCVPISNHLYFYWYRQILGQKVEFLVSFYNNEISEKSEIFDDQFSVERPDGSNFTLKIRSTKLEDSAMYFCASRGITGGIRNEQFFGPGTRLTVL.

This chain links TRBV18 with TRBJ2-3, with D possibly being TRBD2 (6 bases). This CDR3 is built from 16 residues. Germline CDR1 reads KGHSH; CDR2 reads LQKENI. Deletions cut 5 bases from V and 3 bases from J, with 18 bases between. The CDR3, as DNA: TGTGCCAGCTCATCAGCAAGACTAGACCTAACAGATACGCAGTATTTT. Amino acids: CASSSARLDLTDTQYF.

The rearrangement joins TRBV10-3 to TRBJ2-7; D is possibly TRBD2 (5 bases). The CDR3 is made up of 15 amino acids. The V end was cut by 5 bases, the J end by 3 bases, with 17 bases between. Germline CDR1 ENHRY, CDR2 SYGVKD. The CDR3 here is CAISHLFSADYEQYF. CDR3 in DNA: TGTGCCATCAGTCATCTCTTTAGCGCAGACTACGAGCAGTACTTC.

This rearrangement joins TRBV25-1 to TRBJ2-7; 9 nucleotides line up with TRBD1. V dropped 3 bases and J dropped 2; count of bases not matched to a gene: 8. CDR1 MGHDK and CDR2 SYGVNS come from the germline V gene. This CDR3 contains 16 residues. The CDR3 protein is CASSDADRGKAYEQYF. In DNA, the CDR3 is TGTGCCAGCAGTGACGCTGACAGGGGGAAAGCCTACGAGCAGTACTTC.

The gene calls are TRBV7-6 and TRBJ1-3; 7 positions agree with TRBD1. With V trimmed by 2 bases and J by 3 bases, 22 bases remained unmatched. The CDR3 consists of 21 residues. CDR1 and CDR2 (germline): SGHVS, FNYEAQ. The CDR3 DNA sequence: TGTGCCAGCAGCTTAAATTGGAAGGGGGGGACAGAAGTTACGTTTGGAAACACCATATATTTT. The encoded protein is CASSLNWKGGTEVTFGNTIYF.

Here the CDR3 reads CASSEYARNEKLFF. CDR3 DNA: TGTGCCAGCAGCGAATACGCTCGAAATGAAAAACTGTTTTTT. V is TRBV27 and J is TRBJ1-4; D gene ambiguous. The CDR3 extends over 14 amino acids. Trimming took 6 bases from V and 5 from J, leaving 13 bases between them. Per the germline V gene, CDR1 is MNHEY and CDR2 is SMNVEV (reference sequence).

The rearrangement uses TRBV5-8 and TRBJ1-2, with no clear D. This CDR3 comprises 13 residues. Per the germline V gene, CDR1 is SGHTS and CDR2 is YDEGEE. V shed 2 bases and J shed 2 bases, with 7 bases lying between them. Here the CDR3 DNA reads TGTGCCAGCAGCTTCACAGCGAACTATGGCTACACCTTC. It translates to CASSFTANYGYTF. Full variable domain (rest looked up from reference TRBV5-8 and TRBJ1-2): EAGVTQSPTHLIKTRGQQATLRCSPISGHTSVYWYQQALGLGLQFLLWYDEGEERNRGNFPPRFSGRQFPNYSSELNVNALELEDSALYLCASSFTANYGYTFGSGTRLTVV.

The rearrangement uses TRBV7-2 and TRBJ2-3, with TRBD2 as a possible D gene (5 bases). Trimming took 1 base from V and 1 from J, leaving 9 bases between them. CDR1 is SGHTA, CDR2 FQGNSA, per germline. The CDR3 loop spans 15 amino acids. The chain's CDR3 is CASSLGSGGTDTQYF. CDR3 coding DNA: TGTGCCAGCAGCTTAGGGTCCGGGGGCACAGATACGCAGTATTTT.

The V and J genes are TRBV6-1 and TRBJ1-1; 10 bases agree with TRBD1. V was clipped by 0 bases and J by 3 bases; unmatched bases: 10. The CDR3 is 18 amino acids. Germline V gene lookup returns CDR1 MNHNS and CDR2 SASEGT. The CDR3 here is CASSEAGGQGKGDTEAFF. DNA for the CDR3: TGTGCCAGCAGTGAAGCGGGGGGACAGGGGAAGGGTGACACTGAAGCTTTCTTT.

Written as DNA, the CDR3 is TGTGCCAGCAGCCGCCGGGACTTCTACGAGCAGTACTTC. Encoded protein: CASSRRDFYEQYF. The chain employs TRBV14 and TRBJ2-7; a possible D gene is TRBD2 (6 bases). Germline values: CDR1 SGHDN, CDR2 FVKESK. V shed 4 bases and J shed 3 bases, with 10 bases lying between them. The CDR3 runs 13 residues. The full variable domain, in which reference TRBV14 and TRBJ2-7 provide the parts outside the CDR3, is EAGVTQFPSHSVIEKGQTVTLRCDPISGHDNLYWYRRVMGKEIKFLLHFVKESKQDESGMPNNRFLAERTGGTYSTLKVQPAELEDSGVYFCASSRRDFYEQYFGPGTRLTVT.

This clone appeared once. The chain carries TRBV7-9 and TRBJ2-7, with TRBD2 matching over 9 bases. The CDR3 is 15 amino acids. The germline V gene has CDR1 SEHNR and CDR2 FQNEAQ (reference sequence). Trimming cost V 5 bases and J 6 bases; bases outside gene matches: 11. The DNA for the CDR3 is TGTGCCAGCAGCGGATCTAGCGGGACCCCCCCCGAGCAGTACTTC. Translated: CASSGSSGTPPEQYF.

The chain employs TRBV5-5 and TRBJ2-5; 8 positions match TRBD2. After removal of 4 bases from V and 4 bases from J, the junction contained 6 bases not matched to a gene. The CDR3 contains 14 residues. Germline CDR1 reads SGHKS; CDR2 reads YYEKEE (reference sequence). CDR3 residues: CASSNRGGVETQYF. DNA of the CDR3: TGTGCCAGCAGCAACCGGGGGGGTGTAGAGACCCAGTACTTC. The full variable domain, its missing parts supplied by reference TRBV5-5 and TRBJ2-5, is DAGVTQSPTHLIKTRGQQVTLRCSPISGHKSVSWYQQVLGQGPQFIFQYYEKEERGRGNFPDRFSARQFPNYSSELNVNALLLGDSALYLCASSNRGGVETQYFGPGTRLLVL.

The chain recombines TRBV4-1 with TRBJ2-5, with D perhaps matching TRBD2 (7 bases). CDR1 is MGHRA and CDR2 is YSYEKL in the germline V gene. V was shortened by 4 bases and J by 4 bases, with 19 bases between the two germline ends. The CDR3 loop spans 16 amino acids. CDR3 region: CASSPRTRGDPETQYF. DNA for the CDR3: TGCGCCAGCAGCCCTCGGACTAGGGGGGACCCAGAGACCCAGTACTTC.

The chain uses TRBV14 and TRBJ2-1, with 11 bases aligning to TRBD2. V lost 0 bases, J lost 2 bases, and 9 bases stayed unmatched. The CDR3 totals 19 residues. Germline assignment: CDR1 SGHDN and CDR2 FVKESK. The CDR3 is CASSQDRRTSGRAYNEQFF. The CDR3 bases are TGTGCCAGCAGCCAAGATAGGCGTACTAGCGGGAGAGCCTACAATGAGCAGTTCTTC.

The V call is TRBV27, the J call TRBJ2-2; D gene ambiguous. Germline loops: CDR1 MNHEY, CDR2 SMNVEV (reference sequence). With 2 bases removed from V and 0 bases from J, the gap between germline ends came to 10 bases. The CDR3 loop spans 16 amino acids. The CDR3 coding sequence is TGTGCCAGCAGTTTAATTGGTAGCACGAACACCGGGGAGCTGTTTTTT. Residues: CASSLIGSTNTGELFF.

J is TRBJ2-6 and V is TRBV27, with D uncertain. The V gene lost 6 bases and the J gene lost 2 bases, with 14 bases spanning the gap. The length of the CDR3 is 16 residues. CDR1 and CDR2 from the germline V gene are MNHEY and SMNVEV (reference sequence). This chain's CDR3 is CASSPTWAAGANVLTF. The CDR3 DNA follows: TGTGCCAGCAGCCCCACCTGGGCAGCTGGGGCCAACGTCCTGACTTTC.

A few counts support this clone. The chain couples TRBV6-5 to TRBJ2-7; 8 nucleotides align to TRBD1. Trimming at V came to 6 bases and at J to 2 bases, leaving 6 bases not matched to a gene. Germline loops: CDR1 MNHEY, CDR2 SVGAGI. CDR3 length: 14 amino acids. The CDR3 DNA reads as TGTGCCAGCAGATTCTCGACAGGGGCCTACGAGCAGTACTTC. This encodes CASRFSTGAYEQYF.

J is TRBJ1-2 and V is TRBV27; no firm D call. The CDR3 contains 17 residues. Germline lookup yields CDR1 MNHEY and CDR2 SMNVEV (reference sequence). The V end lost 0 bases, the J end lost 7 bases, and 21 bases lay between the germline ends. The CDR3 sequence: CASSLSQQSLLRRGYTF. Written as DNA, the CDR3 is TGTGCCAGCAGTTTATCGCAACAGTCCCTCCTTCGTCGTGGCTACACCTTC.

The genes are TRBV6-1 and TRBJ2-3; D possibly corresponds to TRBD2 (5 bases). V dropped 7 bases and J dropped 2 bases, with 10 bases sitting between them. Germline loops: CDR1 MNHNS, CDR2 SASEGT. The CDR3 contains 13 residues. The chain's CDR3 is CASTRADTDTQYF. CDR3 nucleotides: TGTGCCAGCACCAGAGCGGACACAGATACGCAGTATTTT.

This clone was detected only once. The chain uses TRBV25-1 and TRBJ1-4, with D perhaps TRBD1 (5 bases). The V end was cut by 3 bases, the J end by 7 bases, with 21 bases between. The CDR3 has 17 residues. From germline, CDR1 is MGHDK and CDR2 SYGVNS. The CDR3 DNA sequence: TGTGCCAGCAGTGATTCAGGGTTGGCGGGGGGACTTGAAAAACTGTTTTTT. It translates to CASSDSGLAGGLEKLFF. Full variable domain (remainder filled in from reference TRBV25-1 and TRBJ1-4): EADIYQTPRYLVIGTGKKITLECSQTMGHDKMYWYQQDPGMELHLIHYSYGVNSTEKGDLSSESTVSRIRTEHFPLTLESARPSHTSQYLCASSDSGLAGGLEKLFFGSGTQLSVL.

The gene calls are TRBV4-1 and TRBJ2-7; TRBD2 matches 7 bases. The trim removed 1 base at V and 2 bases at J, leaving 2 bases unmatched. Germline V CDR1 and CDR2: MGHRA, YSYEKL. The CDR3 is 14 residues long. CDR3 nucleotide sequence: TGCGCCAGCAGCCAAGGTGGGGGGGCCTACGAGCAGTACTTC. The encoded protein is CASSQGGGAYEQYF.

This clone was picked up one time. J is TRBJ2-1 and V is TRBV6-1; 14 bases are a match to TRBD2. After removal of 5 bases from V and 10 bases from J, the junction contained 7 bases not matched to a gene. Germline loops: CDR1 MNHNS, CDR2 SASEGT. This CDR3 has 15 residues. In DNA form, the CDR3 reads TGTGCCAGCAGTTCTCCGGGACTAGCGGGAGTCGAGCAGTTCTTC. Encoded protein: CASSSPGLAGVEQFF.